The rows below give T cell receptor beta chains drawn from one sample of a study of blood T cell repertoires in COVID-19. Sequencing was performed with immunoSEQ multiplex PCR; in TCRdb, only in-frame clones are kept and a portion is missing. The repertoire consists of fewer than 500,000 clones, with roughly 90% occurring once and the leading ten covering less than 0.95%. Material: peripheral blood. The receptors shown here come from a man between 18 and 35 years old with COVID-19, enrolled during active disease. The CDR3 runs from the conserved cysteine through the conserved F or W. The D gene is left open where the match is weak. Size is omitted from some rows. Given values are once, few, many or a class for expanded clones.

clone_size: NA
d_call: TRBD2
j_call: TRBJ2-5
v_call: TRBV7-3
cdr3_length: 15
cdr3_nt: TGTGCCAGCAGCTTAATGGGACTAGTTGGGGAGACCCAGTACTTC
cdr3_aa: CASSLMGLVGETQYF

clone_size: NA
d_call: TRBD1
j_call: TRBJ2-3
v_call: TRBV7-3
cdr3_length: 17
cdr3_nt: TGTGCCAGCAGCTTAAAGGGAGTGGGGACAGGGGCAGATACGCAGTATTTT
cdr3_aa: CASSLKGVGTGADTQYF

clone_size: NA
d_call: TRBD1
j_call: TRBJ2-1
v_call: TRBV6-5
cdr3_length: 15
cdr3_nt: TGTGCCAGCAGTTACCCGGGACAGCCCTACAATGAGCAGTTCTTC
cdr3_aa: CASSYPGQPYNEQFF

clone_size: NA
d_call: TRBD1
j_call: TRBJ1-6
v_call: TRBV5-1
cdr3_length: 16
cdr3_nt: TGCGCCAGCAGCCGCGGACAGGGGGCTTTACGCTCACCCCTCCACTTT
cdr3_aa: CASSRGQGALRSPLHF

clone_size: NA
d_call: NA
j_call: TRBJ2-5
v_call: TRBV18
cdr3_length: 15
cdr3_nt: TGTGCCAGCTCCTTAACCTTAGCGGAACAAGAGACCCAGTACTTC
cdr3_aa: CASSLTLAEQETQYF

clone_size: NA
d_call: TRBD2
j_call: TRBJ2-3
v_call: TRBV2
cdr3_length: 17
cdr3_nt: TGTGCCAGCAGTGTCTCCGCGGGAGGGCCCGGGACAGATACGCAGTATTTT
cdr3_aa: CASSVSAGGPGTDTQYF

clone_size: NA
d_call: TRBD2
j_call: TRBJ2-3
v_call: TRBV7-9
cdr3_length: 16
cdr3_nt: TGTGCCAGCAGCTTAGGCACTAGCGGGAGGACAGATACGCAGTATTTT
cdr3_aa: CASSLGTSGRTDTQYF

clone_size: few
d_call: NA
j_call: TRBJ2-4
v_call: TRBV12-5
cdr3_length: 15
cdr3_nt: TGTGCTAGTGGTGCCGGTTGGGGGGACAAAAACATTCAGTACTTC
cdr3_aa: CASGAGWGDKNIQYF

clone_size: NA
d_call: TRBD2
j_call: TRBJ2-5
v_call: TRBV6-1
cdr3_length: 15
cdr3_nt: TGTGCCAGCAGTGAACGGGGGGACGTACAAGAGACCCAGTACTTC
cdr3_aa: CASSERGDVQETQYF

clone_size: NA
d_call: NA
j_call: TRBJ1-5
v_call: TRBV7-2
cdr3_length: 14
cdr3_nt: TGTGCCAGCAGCCCCGGCGGTTTCAATCAGCCCCAGCATTTT
cdr3_aa: CASSPGGFNQPQHF

clone_size: NA
d_call: NA
j_call: TRBJ2-5
v_call: TRBV2
cdr3_length: 12
cdr3_nt: TGTGCCAGCAGCCAGTTCCAAGAGACCCAGTACTTC
cdr3_aa: CASSQFQETQYF

clone_size: NA
d_call: NA
j_call: TRBJ2-5
v_call: TRBV9
cdr3_length: 11
cdr3_nt: TGTGCCAGCAGCCGAGGGGAGACCCAGTACTTC
cdr3_aa: CASSRGETQYF

clone_size: few
d_call: NA
j_call: TRBJ1-5
v_call: TRBV6-5
cdr3_length: 12
cdr3_nt: TGTGCCAGCACAACCCTAGGTCAGCCCCAGCATTTT
cdr3_aa: CASTTLGQPQHF

clone_size: NA
d_call: TRBD2
j_call: TRBJ2-1
v_call: TRBV27
cdr3_length: 16
cdr3_nt: TGTGCCAGCAGTGACCCGGGACTAGCGACTCGGGACGAGCAGTTCTTC
cdr3_aa: CASSDPGLATRDEQFF

clone_size: NA
d_call: TRBD1
j_call: TRBJ1-1
v_call: TRBV5-1
cdr3_length: 16
cdr3_nt: TGCGCCAGCAGCCCCGGACAGGGGCCTGGTGGGTCTGAAGCTTTCTTT
cdr3_aa: CASSPGQGPGGSEAFF

clone_size: NA
d_call: NA
j_call: TRBJ1-6
v_call: TRBV6-5
cdr3_length: 14
cdr3_nt: TGTGCCAGCAAGAAGGGAGGGAACAATTCACCCCTCCACTTT
cdr3_aa: CASKKGGNNSPLHF

clone_size: NA
d_call: TRBD2
j_call: TRBJ2-3
v_call: TRBV10-1
cdr3_length: 15
cdr3_nt: TGCGCCAGCAGTACCGGGACTAGCGACACAGATACGCAGTATTTT
cdr3_aa: CASSTGTSDTDTQYF

clone_size: NA
d_call: TRBD1
j_call: TRBJ1-2
v_call: TRBV7-3
cdr3_length: 13
cdr3_nt: TGTGCCAGCAGCTCCGGACAGGGTTATGGCTACACCTTC
cdr3_aa: CASSSGQGYGYTF

clone_size: NA
d_call: NA
j_call: TRBJ2-1
v_call: TRBV5-1
cdr3_length: 14
cdr3_nt: TGCGCCAGCAGCTCACAGGGCTCCTACAATGAGCAGTTCTTC
cdr3_aa: CASSSQGSYNEQFF

clone_size: NA
d_call: NA
j_call: TRBJ2-7
v_call: TRBV7-8
cdr3_length: 14
cdr3_nt: TGTGCCAGCAGCTTAGGTGCAGTCTCCTACGAGCAGTACTTC
cdr3_aa: CASSLGAVSYEQYF

clone_size: NA
d_call: TRBD2
j_call: TRBJ2-7
v_call: TRBV7-9
cdr3_length: 15
cdr3_nt: TGTGCCAGCAGCTCACTAGCGGGAGGGCTTTACGAGCAGTACTTC
cdr3_aa: CASSSLAGGLYEQYF

clone_size: NA
d_call: NA
j_call: TRBJ2-1
v_call: TRBV7-9
cdr3_length: 13
cdr3_nt: TGTGCCAGCAGCTTCCCCCCGGGGAATGAGCAGTTCTTC
cdr3_aa: CASSFPPGNEQFF

clone_size: once
d_call: NA
j_call: TRBJ1-5
v_call: TRBV19
cdr3_length: 14
cdr3_nt: TGTGCCAGTAGTATCGCGGGGCAAGAGGGGCCCCAGCATTTT
cdr3_aa: CASSIAGQEGPQHF

clone_size: NA
d_call: NA
j_call: TRBJ2-7
v_call: TRBV7-8
cdr3_length: 16
cdr3_nt: TGTGCCAGCAGCTTTAAGGCAGGGCGAACACCCTACGAGCAGTACTTC
cdr3_aa: CASSFKAGRTPYEQYF

clone_size: NA
d_call: NA
j_call: TRBJ2-1
v_call: TRBV5-1
cdr3_length: 13
cdr3_nt: TGCGCCAGCAGAAAGCGGGTAATGGATGAGCAGTTCTTC
cdr3_aa: CASRKRVMDEQFF

clone_size: NA
d_call: TRBD2
j_call: TRBJ2-5
v_call: TRBV9
cdr3_length: 16
cdr3_nt: TGTGCCAGCAGCTCCCTCGGGCTAGCGCGGGGGGAGACCCAGTACTTC
cdr3_aa: CASSSLGLARGETQYF

clone_size: NA
d_call: TRBD1
j_call: TRBJ2-7
v_call: TRBV20-1
cdr3_length: 11
cdr3_nt: TGCAGTGCTAAGACAGGGGATGAGCAGTACTTC
cdr3_aa: CSAKTGDEQYF

clone_size: NA
d_call: NA
j_call: TRBJ2-7
v_call: TRBV12-3/TRBV12-4
cdr3_length: 13
cdr3_nt: TGTGCCAGCAGTTTTGCGGGGCCCTACGAGCAGTACTTC
cdr3_aa: CASSFAGPYEQYF

clone_size: NA
d_call: NA
j_call: TRBJ2-1
v_call: TRBV7-9
cdr3_length: 14
cdr3_nt: TGTGCCAGCAGTCCGACAGCTTCTGTCGATGAGCAGTTCTTC
cdr3_aa: CASSPTASVDEQFF

clone_size: NA
d_call: TRBD1
j_call: TRBJ1-1
v_call: TRBV30
cdr3_length: 13
cdr3_nt: TGTGCCTGGAACTACAGGGGGAACACTGAAGCTTTCTTT
cdr3_aa: CAWNYRGNTEAFF

clone_size: NA
d_call: NA
j_call: TRBJ2-1
v_call: TRBV19
cdr3_length: 15
cdr3_nt: TGTGCCAGTGCGACCGGGGGTTATCCCTACAATGAGCAGTTCTTC
cdr3_aa: CASATGGYPYNEQFF

clone_size: NA
d_call: NA
j_call: TRBJ1-1
v_call: TRBV24-1
cdr3_length: 13
cdr3_nt: TGTGCCACCAGTGACGGGAGGGGGACTGAAGCTTTCTTT
cdr3_aa: CATSDGRGTEAFF

clone_size: NA
d_call: NA
j_call: TRBJ1-1
v_call: TRBV5-4
cdr3_length: 15
cdr3_nt: TGTGCCAGCAGTCCTGGGGCGGGGGGAGGCACTGAAGCTTTCTTT
cdr3_aa: CASSPGAGGGTEAFF

clone_size: NA
d_call: NA
j_call: TRBJ1-5
v_call: TRBV7-8
cdr3_length: 14
cdr3_nt: TGTGCCAGCAGCTTAGATAGCGGTCAACAGCCCCAGCATTTT
cdr3_aa: CASSLDSGQQPQHF

clone_size: NA
d_call: TRBD1
j_call: TRBJ1-2
v_call: TRBV4-1
cdr3_length: 13
cdr3_nt: TGCGCCAGCAGCGAGACAGGGCCCTATGGCTACACCTTC
cdr3_aa: CASSETGPYGYTF

clone_size: NA
d_call: NA
j_call: TRBJ2-3
v_call: TRBV5-1
cdr3_length: 15
cdr3_nt: TGCGCCAGCAGCTTGGTAGGAGGGGTGGGAGATACGCAGTATTTT
cdr3_aa: CASSLVGGVGDTQYF

clone_size: NA
d_call: NA
j_call: TRBJ2-4
v_call: TRBV20-1
cdr3_length: 11
cdr3_nt: TGCAGTGCTAGAGAACCGGGAGCCTTGTACTTC
cdr3_aa: CSAREPGALYF

clone_size: NA
d_call: TRBD1
j_call: TRBJ1-4
v_call: TRBV2
cdr3_length: 14
cdr3_nt: TGTGCCAGCAGCAGACAGGGGTTCTATGAAAAACTGTTTTTT
cdr3_aa: CASSRQGFYEKLFF

clone_size: NA
d_call: TRBD2
j_call: TRBJ2-3
v_call: TRBV19
cdr3_length: 13
cdr3_nt: TGTGCCAGTAGCCCGGGAGGGGCGGATACGCAGTATTTT
cdr3_aa: CASSPGGADTQYF

clone_size: once
d_call: TRBD1
j_call: TRBJ2-6
v_call: TRBV2
cdr3_length: 15
cdr3_nt: TGTGCCAGCAAGCTGGACAGGTCTGGGGCCAACGTCCTGACTTTC
cdr3_aa: CASKLDRSGANVLTF

clone_size: NA
d_call: NA
j_call: TRBJ2-7
v_call: TRBV24-1
cdr3_length: 15
cdr3_nt: TGTGCCACCAGTGACCAAGGCCAGGGCACCTACGAGCAGTACTTC
cdr3_aa: CATSDQGQGTYEQYF

clone_size: few
d_call: NA
j_call: TRBJ2-1
v_call: TRBV19
cdr3_length: 15
cdr3_nt: TGTGCCAGTTGCCTGGGGGGGGCCTCCTACAATGAGCAGTTCTTC
cdr3_aa: CASCLGGASYNEQFF

clone_size: NA
d_call: TRBD2
j_call: TRBJ2-5
v_call: TRBV18
cdr3_length: 15
cdr3_nt: TGTGCCAGCTCGCCCACTAGCGGGGGGACAGAGACCCAGTACTTC
cdr3_aa: CASSPTSGGTETQYF

clone_size: NA
d_call: TRBD1
j_call: TRBJ1-4
v_call: TRBV2
cdr3_length: 16
cdr3_nt: TGTGCCAGCAGTGTGGACAGGGGGCGCATATATGAAAAACTGTTTTTT
cdr3_aa: CASSVDRGRIYEKLFF

clone_size: NA
d_call: NA
j_call: TRBJ2-3
v_call: TRBV2
cdr3_length: 12
cdr3_nt: TGTGCCAGCCAACAGGGCACAGATACGCAGTATTTT
cdr3_aa: CASQQGTDTQYF

clone_size: once
d_call: TRBD2
j_call: TRBJ2-3
v_call: TRBV3-1/TRBV3-2
cdr3_length: 18
cdr3_nt: TGTGCCAGCAGCCTGCCGGGACTAGCGGGGGCTAGCACAGATACGCAGTATTTT
cdr3_aa: CASSLPGLAGASTDTQYF

clone_size: NA
d_call: TRBD1
j_call: TRBJ2-7
v_call: TRBV2
cdr3_length: 13
cdr3_nt: TGTGCCAGCTCCGGGACAGGGGGCTACGAGCAGTACTTC
cdr3_aa: CASSGTGGYEQYF

clone_size: NA
d_call: TRBD1
j_call: TRBJ2-7
v_call: TRBV30
cdr3_length: 13
cdr3_nt: TGTGCCTGGTCCGGGACAGGCCTATACGAGCAGTACTTC
cdr3_aa: CAWSGTGLYEQYF

clone_size: NA
d_call: NA
j_call: TRBJ2-7
v_call: TRBV12-3/TRBV12-4
cdr3_length: 13
cdr3_nt: TGTGCCAGCAGTTTACAAGGGGCCGACGAGCAGTACTTC
cdr3_aa: CASSLQGADEQYF

clone_size: NA
d_call: NA
j_call: TRBJ2-1
v_call: TRBV2
cdr3_length: 13
cdr3_nt: TGTGCCCAGCGAGGTAGCTTCCACAATGAGCAGTTCTTC
cdr3_aa: CAQRGSFHNEQFF

clone_size: NA
d_call: TRBD2
j_call: TRBJ2-1
v_call: TRBV18
cdr3_length: 14
cdr3_nt: TGTGCCAGCTCACGGGAGGGAGGGCCAGGTGAGCAGTTCTTC
cdr3_aa: CASSREGGPGEQFF

clone_size: NA
d_call: TRBD1
j_call: TRBJ2-3
v_call: TRBV6-4
cdr3_length: 16
cdr3_nt: TGTGCCAGCAGTGTTGACCCGGGACAGGGGGCAGATACGCAGTATTTT
cdr3_aa: CASSVDPGQGADTQYF

clone_size: NA
d_call: TRBD2
j_call: TRBJ2-1
v_call: TRBV5-1
cdr3_length: 15
cdr3_nt: TGCGCCAGCAGCTTGCTAGCGGGAGGGCACAATGAGCAGTTCTTC
cdr3_aa: CASSLLAGGHNEQFF

clone_size: NA
d_call: NA
j_call: TRBJ2-7
v_call: TRBV4-1
cdr3_length: 15
cdr3_nt: TGCGCCAGCAGCCAAGCCGTGGAGGGGCCCTACGAGCAGTACTTC
cdr3_aa: CASSQAVEGPYEQYF